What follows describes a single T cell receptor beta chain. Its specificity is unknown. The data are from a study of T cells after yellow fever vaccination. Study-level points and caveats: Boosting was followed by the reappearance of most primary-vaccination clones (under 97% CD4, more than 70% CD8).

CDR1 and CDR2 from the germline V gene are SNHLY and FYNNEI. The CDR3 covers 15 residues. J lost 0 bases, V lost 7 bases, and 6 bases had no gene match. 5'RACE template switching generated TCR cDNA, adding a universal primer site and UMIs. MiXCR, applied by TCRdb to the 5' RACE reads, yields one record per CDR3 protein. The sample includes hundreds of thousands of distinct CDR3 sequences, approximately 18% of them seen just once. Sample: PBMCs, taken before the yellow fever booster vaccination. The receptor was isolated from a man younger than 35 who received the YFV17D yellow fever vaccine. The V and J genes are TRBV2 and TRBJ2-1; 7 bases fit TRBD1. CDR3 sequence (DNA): TGTGCCAGCATCAAGGGGGACAGCTCCTACAATGAGCAGTTCTTC. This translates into CASIKGDSSYNEQFF. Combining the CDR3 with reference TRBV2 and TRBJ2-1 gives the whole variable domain EPEVTQTPSHQVTQMGQEVILRCVPISNHLYFYWYRQILGQKVEFLVSFYNNEISEKSEIFDDQFSVERPDGSNFTLKIRSTKLEDSAMYFCASIKGDSSYNEQFFGPGTRLTVL.